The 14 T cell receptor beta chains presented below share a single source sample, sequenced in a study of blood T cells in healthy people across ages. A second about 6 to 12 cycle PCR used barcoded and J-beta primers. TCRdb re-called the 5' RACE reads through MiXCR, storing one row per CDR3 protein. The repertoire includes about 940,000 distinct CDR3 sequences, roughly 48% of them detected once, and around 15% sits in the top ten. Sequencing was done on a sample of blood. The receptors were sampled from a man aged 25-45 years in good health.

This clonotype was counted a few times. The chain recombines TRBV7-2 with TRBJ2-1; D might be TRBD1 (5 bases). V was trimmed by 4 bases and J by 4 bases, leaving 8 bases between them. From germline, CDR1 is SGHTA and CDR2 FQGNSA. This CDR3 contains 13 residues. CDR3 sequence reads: CASSWTIYNEQFF. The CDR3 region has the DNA TGTGCCAGCAGCTGGACAATATACAATGAGCAGTTCTTC.

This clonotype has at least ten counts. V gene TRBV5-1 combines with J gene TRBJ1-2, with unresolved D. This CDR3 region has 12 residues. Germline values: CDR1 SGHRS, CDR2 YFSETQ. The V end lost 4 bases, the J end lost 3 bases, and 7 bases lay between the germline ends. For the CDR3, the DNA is TGCGCCAGCAGCCCAAGAGACTATGGCTACACCTTC. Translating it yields CASSPRDYGYTF. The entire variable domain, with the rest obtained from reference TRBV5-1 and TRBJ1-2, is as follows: KAGVTQTPRYLIKTRGQQVTLSCSPISGHRSVSWYQQTPGQGLQFLFEYFSETQRNKGNFPGRFSGRQFSNSRSEMNVSTLELGDSALYLCASSPRDYGYTFGSGTRLTVV.

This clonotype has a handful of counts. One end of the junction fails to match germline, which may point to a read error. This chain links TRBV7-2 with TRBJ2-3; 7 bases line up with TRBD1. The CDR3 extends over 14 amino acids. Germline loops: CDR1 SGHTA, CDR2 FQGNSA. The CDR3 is CASSSDRATDTQYF. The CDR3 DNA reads TGCGCCAGCAGCTCCGACAGGGCCACAGATACGCAGTATTTT.

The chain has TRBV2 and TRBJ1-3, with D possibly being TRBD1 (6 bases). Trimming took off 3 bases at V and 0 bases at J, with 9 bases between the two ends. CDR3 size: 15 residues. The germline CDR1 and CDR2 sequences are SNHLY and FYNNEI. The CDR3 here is CASSEAGVSGNTIYF. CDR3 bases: TGTGCCAGCAGTGAGGCAGGGGTCTCTGGAAACACCATATATTTT.

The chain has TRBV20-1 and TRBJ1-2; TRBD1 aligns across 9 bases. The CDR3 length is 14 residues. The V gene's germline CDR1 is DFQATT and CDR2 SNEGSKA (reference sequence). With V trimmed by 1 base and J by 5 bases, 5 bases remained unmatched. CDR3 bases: TGCAGTGCTAGAGGGGACAGGGTGGGGTATGGCTACACCTTC. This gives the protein CSARGDRVGYGYTF.

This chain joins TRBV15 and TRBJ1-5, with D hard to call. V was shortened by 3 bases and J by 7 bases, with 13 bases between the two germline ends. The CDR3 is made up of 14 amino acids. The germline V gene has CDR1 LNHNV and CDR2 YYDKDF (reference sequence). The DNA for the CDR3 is TGTGCCACCAGCAGTAGTAAAGGGAACCAGCCCCAGCATTTT. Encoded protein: CATSSSKGNQPQHF. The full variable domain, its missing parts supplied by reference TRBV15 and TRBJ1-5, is DAMVIQNPRYQVTQFGKPVTLSCSQTLNHNVMYWYQQKSSQAPKLLFHYYDKDFNNEADTPDNFQSRRPNTSFCFLDIRSPGLGDTAMYLCATSSSKGNQPQHFGDGTRLSIL.

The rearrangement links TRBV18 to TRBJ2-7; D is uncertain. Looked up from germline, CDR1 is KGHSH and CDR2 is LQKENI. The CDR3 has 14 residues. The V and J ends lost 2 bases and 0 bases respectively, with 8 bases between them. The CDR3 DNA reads TGTGCCAGCTCACCAGACGCGTACTCCTACGAGCAGTACTTC. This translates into CASSPDAYSYEQYF.

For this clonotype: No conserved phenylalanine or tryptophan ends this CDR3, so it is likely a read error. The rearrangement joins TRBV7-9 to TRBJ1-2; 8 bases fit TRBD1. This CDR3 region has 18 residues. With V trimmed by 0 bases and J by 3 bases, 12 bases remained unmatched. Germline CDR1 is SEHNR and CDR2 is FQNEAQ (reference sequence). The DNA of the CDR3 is TGTGCCAGCAGCTTAGCGAAAGGACAGGGACCCTCTTACTATGGCTACACCTTA. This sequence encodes CASSLAKGQGPSYYGYTL.

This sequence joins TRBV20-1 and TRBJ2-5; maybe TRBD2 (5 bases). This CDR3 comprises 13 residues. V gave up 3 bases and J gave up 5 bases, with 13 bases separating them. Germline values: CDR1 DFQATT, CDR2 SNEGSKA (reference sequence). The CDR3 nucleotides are TGCAGTGCTAGTCCGAGGGCCGAGGAGACCCAGTACTTC. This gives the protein CSASPRAEETQYF.

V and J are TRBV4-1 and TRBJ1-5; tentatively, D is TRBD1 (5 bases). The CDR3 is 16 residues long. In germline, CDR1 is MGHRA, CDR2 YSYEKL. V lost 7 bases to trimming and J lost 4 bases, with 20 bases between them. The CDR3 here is CASTPLEGSGNQPQHF. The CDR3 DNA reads TGCGCCAGCACTCCGTTGGAGGGGAGTGGGAATCAGCCCCAGCATTTT.

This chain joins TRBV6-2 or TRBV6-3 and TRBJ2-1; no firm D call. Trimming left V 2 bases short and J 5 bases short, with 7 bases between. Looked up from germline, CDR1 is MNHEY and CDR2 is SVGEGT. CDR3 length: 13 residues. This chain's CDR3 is CASSYGYNNEQFF. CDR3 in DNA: TGTGCCAGCAGTTACGGCTACAACAATGAGCAGTTCTTC.

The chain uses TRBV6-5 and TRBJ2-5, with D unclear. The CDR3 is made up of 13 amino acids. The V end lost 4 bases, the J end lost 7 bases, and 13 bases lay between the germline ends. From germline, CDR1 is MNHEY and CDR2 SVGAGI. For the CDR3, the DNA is TGTGCCAGCAGTTGCGGATTCGTCGGGACCCAGTACTTC. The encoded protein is CASSCGFVGTQYF.

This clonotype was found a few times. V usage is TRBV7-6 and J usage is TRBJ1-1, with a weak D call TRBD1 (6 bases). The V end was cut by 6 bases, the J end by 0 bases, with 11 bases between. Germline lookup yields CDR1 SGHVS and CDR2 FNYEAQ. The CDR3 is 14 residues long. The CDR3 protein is CASSPGVMNTEAFF. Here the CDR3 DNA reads TGTGCCAGCAGTCCAGGGGTTATGAACACTGAAGCTTTCTTT.

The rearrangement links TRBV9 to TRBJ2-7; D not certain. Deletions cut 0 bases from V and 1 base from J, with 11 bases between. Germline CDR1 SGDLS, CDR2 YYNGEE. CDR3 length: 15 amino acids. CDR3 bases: TGTGCCAGCAGCGTAGAAAAGTCCTGGTCCTACGAGCAGTACTTC. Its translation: CASSVEKSWSYEQYF.